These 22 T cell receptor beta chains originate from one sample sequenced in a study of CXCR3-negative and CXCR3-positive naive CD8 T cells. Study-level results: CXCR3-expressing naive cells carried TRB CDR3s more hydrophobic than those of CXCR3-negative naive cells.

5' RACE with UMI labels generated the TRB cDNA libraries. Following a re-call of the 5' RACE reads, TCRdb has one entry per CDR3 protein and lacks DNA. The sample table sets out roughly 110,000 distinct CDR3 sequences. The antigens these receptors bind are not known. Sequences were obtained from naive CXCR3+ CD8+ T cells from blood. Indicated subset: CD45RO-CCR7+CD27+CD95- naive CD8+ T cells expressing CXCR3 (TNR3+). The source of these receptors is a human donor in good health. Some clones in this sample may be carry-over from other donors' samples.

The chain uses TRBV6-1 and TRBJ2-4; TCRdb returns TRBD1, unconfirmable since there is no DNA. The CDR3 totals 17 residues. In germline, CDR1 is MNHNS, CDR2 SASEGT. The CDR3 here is CASSEGVELSGLNIQYF.

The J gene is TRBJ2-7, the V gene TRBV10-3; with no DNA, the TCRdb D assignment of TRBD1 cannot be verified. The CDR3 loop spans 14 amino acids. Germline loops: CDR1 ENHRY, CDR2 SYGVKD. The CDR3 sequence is CAISEGTGMYEQYF.

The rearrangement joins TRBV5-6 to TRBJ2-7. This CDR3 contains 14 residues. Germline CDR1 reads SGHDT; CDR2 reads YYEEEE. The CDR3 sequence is CASSSGGSVYEQYF.

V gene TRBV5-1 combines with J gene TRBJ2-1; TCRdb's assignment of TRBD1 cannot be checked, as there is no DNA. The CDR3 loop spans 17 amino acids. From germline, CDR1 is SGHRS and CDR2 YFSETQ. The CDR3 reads CASSWGLGGSSYNEQFF.

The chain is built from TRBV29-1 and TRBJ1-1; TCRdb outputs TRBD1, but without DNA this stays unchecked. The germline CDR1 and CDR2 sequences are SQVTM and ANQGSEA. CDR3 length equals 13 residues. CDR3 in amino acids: CSVDLTGDTEAFF.

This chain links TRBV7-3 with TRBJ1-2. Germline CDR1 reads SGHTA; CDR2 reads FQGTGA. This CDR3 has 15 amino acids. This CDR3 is CASSLSGGDIYGYTF.

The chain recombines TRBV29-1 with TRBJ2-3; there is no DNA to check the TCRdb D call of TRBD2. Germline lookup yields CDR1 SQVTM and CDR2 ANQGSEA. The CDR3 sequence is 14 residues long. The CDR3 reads CSVDVAGPTDTQYF.

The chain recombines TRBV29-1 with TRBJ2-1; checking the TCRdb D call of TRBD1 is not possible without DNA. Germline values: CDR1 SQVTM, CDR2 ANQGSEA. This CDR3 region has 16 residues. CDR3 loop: CSVEEGATAYYNEQFF.

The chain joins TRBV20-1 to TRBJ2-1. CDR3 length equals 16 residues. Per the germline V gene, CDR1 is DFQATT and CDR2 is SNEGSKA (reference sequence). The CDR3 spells CSARDPQGRTYNEQFF.

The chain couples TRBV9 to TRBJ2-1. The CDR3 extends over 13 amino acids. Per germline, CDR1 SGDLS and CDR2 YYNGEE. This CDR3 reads CASSDLTRSEQFF. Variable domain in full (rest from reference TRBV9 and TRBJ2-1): DSGVTQTPKHLITATGQRVTLRCSPRSGDLSVYWYQQSLDQGLQFLIQYYNGEERAKGNILERFSAQQFPDLHSELNLSSLELGDSALYFCASSDLTRSEQFFGPGTRLTVL.

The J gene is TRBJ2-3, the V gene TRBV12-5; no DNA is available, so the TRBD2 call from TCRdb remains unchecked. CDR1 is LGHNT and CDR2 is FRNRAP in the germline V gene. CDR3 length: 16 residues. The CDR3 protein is CASGFPTSGVTDTQYF.

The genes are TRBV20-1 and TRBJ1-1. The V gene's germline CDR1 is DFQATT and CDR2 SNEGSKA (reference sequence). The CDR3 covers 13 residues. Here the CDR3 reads CSAQPSTAEEAFF.

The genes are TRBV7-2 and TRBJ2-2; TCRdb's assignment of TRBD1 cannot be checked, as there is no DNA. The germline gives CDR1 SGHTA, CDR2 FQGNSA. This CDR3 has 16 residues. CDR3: CASSLAGQGPTGELFF.

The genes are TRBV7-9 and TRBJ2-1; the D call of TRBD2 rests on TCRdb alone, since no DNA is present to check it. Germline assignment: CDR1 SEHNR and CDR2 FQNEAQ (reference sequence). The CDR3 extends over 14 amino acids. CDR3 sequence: CASSSPEGPNEQFF.

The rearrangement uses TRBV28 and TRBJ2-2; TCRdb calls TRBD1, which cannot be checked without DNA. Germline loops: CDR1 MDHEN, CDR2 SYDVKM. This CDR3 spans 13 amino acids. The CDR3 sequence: CASPDRDTGELFF.

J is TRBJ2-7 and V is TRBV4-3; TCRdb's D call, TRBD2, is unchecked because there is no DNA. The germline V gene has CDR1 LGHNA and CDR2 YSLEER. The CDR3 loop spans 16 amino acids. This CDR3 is CASSQAALAGGYEQYF.

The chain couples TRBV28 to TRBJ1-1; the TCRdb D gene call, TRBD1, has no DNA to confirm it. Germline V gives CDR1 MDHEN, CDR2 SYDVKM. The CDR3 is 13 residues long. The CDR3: CASSPGRRAEAFF.

The CDR3 region is CAISGVSGEQFF. The chain recombines TRBV10-3 with TRBJ2-1. Germline V gives CDR1 ENHRY, CDR2 SYGVKD. The CDR3 totals 12 residues.

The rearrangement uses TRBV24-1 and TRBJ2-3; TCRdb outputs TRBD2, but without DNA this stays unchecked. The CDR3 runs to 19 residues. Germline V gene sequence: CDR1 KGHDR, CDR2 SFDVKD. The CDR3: CATSDSGTSGRLETDTQYF.

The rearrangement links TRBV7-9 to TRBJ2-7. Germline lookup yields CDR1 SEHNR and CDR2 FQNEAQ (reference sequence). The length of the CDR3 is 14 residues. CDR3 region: CASSLTTQSYEQYF.

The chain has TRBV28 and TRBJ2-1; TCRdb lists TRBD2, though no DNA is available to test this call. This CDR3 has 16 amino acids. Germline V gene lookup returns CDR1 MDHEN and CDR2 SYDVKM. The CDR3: CASSILAGGPYNEQFF.

CDR3 loop: CASRIAGVTEAFF. This chain uses TRBV5-1 with TRBJ1-1; TCRdb indicates TRBD1, and absent DNA this call remains unverified. There are 13 residues in the CDR3. Germline CDR1 is SGHRS and CDR2 is YFSETQ.